This entry lists 21 T cell receptor beta chains sequenced from one sample in a study of blood T cell repertoires in COVID-19. Here immunoSEQ multiplex PCR was the method, and the copy in TCRdb shows in-frame clones only, minus some. This table holds tens of thousands of clones, approximately 81% found once. The specimen sequenced was peripheral blood. The source is a woman between 70 and 85 years old with acute or convalescent COVID-19.

Notes on this clone: The same CDR3 arises from other DNA sequences in this sample as well. This chain uses TRBV3-1 (or the pseudogene TRBV3-2) with TRBJ1-2, with no clear D. Germline V gene lookup returns CDR1 LGHDT and CDR2 YNNKEL (reference sequence). V lost 0 bases and J lost 4, with 9 bases in between. CDR3 length equals 14 residues. DNA of the CDR3: TGTGCCAGCAGCCAAGATTTAGCGGGCTATGGCTACACCTTC. Its translation is CASSQDLAGYGYTF.

J is TRBJ2-3 and V is TRBV29-1; D is possibly TRBD2 (7 bases). The CDR3 totals 15 residues. Germline CDR1 reads SQVTM; CDR2 reads ANQGSEA. Trimming took 7 bases from V and 6 from J, leaving 23 bases between them. This chain's CDR3 is CSGKRGGSHPDTQYF. The DNA of the CDR3 is TGCAGCGGGAAAAGGGGGGGAAGCCATCCCGATACGCAGTATTTT.

J is TRBJ2-1 and V is TRBV2; D might be TRBD2 (6 bases). Germline V CDR1 and CDR2: SNHLY, FYNNEI. The CDR3 is 15 residues long. Trimming took 3 bases from V and 7 from J, leaving 16 bases between them. The chain's CDR3 is CASSEGREPMNEQFF. CDR3 in DNA: TGTGCCAGCAGTGAGGGGCGGGAACCCATGAATGAGCAGTTCTTC.

The chain recombines TRBV2 with TRBJ2-2; D might be TRBD2 (11 bases). The length of the CDR3 is 18 residues. Germline V CDR1 and CDR2: SNHLY, FYNNEI. DNA of the CDR3: TGTGTCGAGAACCAGGACAGGGGGACTAGCGGGAACACCGGGGAGCTGTTTTTT. Translated: CVENQDRGTSGNTGELFF.

This chain links TRBV5-4 with TRBJ2-5; 11 positions agree with TRBD2. Germline V CDR1 and CDR2: SGHNT, YYREEE (reference sequence). This CDR3 is built from 19 residues. With V trimmed by 3 bases and J by 7 bases, 20 bases remained unmatched. The CDR3: CASSYRLAGPPPRFRTQYF. CDR3 DNA sequence: TGTGCCAGCAGCTACCGACTAGCGGGGCCCCCGCCCAGGTTTAGGACCCAGTACTTC.

This rearrangement joins TRBV4-3 to TRBJ2-3, with 16 bases identical to TRBD2. This CDR3 region has 17 residues. The trim removed 4 bases at V and 6 bases at J, leaving 7 bases unmatched. Germline loops: CDR1 LGHNA, CDR2 YSLEER. CDR3 in DNA: TGCGCCAGCAGCCCGGGACTAGCGGGAGGGCCAGAGGATACGCAGTATTTT. Protein sequence: CASSPGLAGGPEDTQYF.

Written as DNA, the CDR3 is TGTGCCAGCTCACAAACCGGGACAGGGCGCGAGCAGTACGTC. Its protein is CASSQTGTGREQYV. The chain joins TRBV18 to TRBJ2-7, with 9 positions matching TRBD1. CDR1 KGHSH and CDR2 LQKENI come from the germline V gene. CDR3 size: 14 residues. Trimming removed 4 bases from V and 6 bases from J; junction bases left unmatched: 7.

The chain is built from TRBV7-6 and TRBJ1-1, with a possible D match to TRBD1 (5 bases). V lost 5 bases and J lost 0, with 7 bases in between. In germline, CDR1 is SGHVS, CDR2 FNYEAQ. The CDR3 length is 13 residues. CDR3 sequence: CASSQTVNTEAFF. Here the CDR3 DNA reads TGTGCCAGCAGCCAGACAGTGAACACTGAAGCTTTCTTT.

The V call is TRBV9, the J call TRBJ1-1, with D unclear. V dropped 0 bases and J dropped 4 bases, with 7 bases sitting between them. The CDR3 consists of 13 residues. The germline V gene encodes CDR1 SGDLS and CDR2 YYNGEE. The CDR3: CASSVGPGTEAFF. As DNA, the CDR3 is TGTGCCAGCAGCGTAGGCCCAGGCACTGAAGCTTTCTTT.

The rearrangement links TRBV25-1 to TRBJ2-5; possibly TRBD1 for D (6 bases). This CDR3 spans 16 amino acids. In germline, CDR1 is MGHDK, CDR2 SYGVNS. Trimming removed 3 bases at V and 3 bases at J, with 17 bases between. The CDR3 DNA reads as TGTGCCAGCAGTGATCCACAGGGTGGGCTGAAAGAGACCCAGTACTTC. Protein product: CASSDPQGGLKETQYF.

This clone was recorded only once. The chain has TRBV6-5 and TRBJ2-3; a possible D gene is TRBD2 (5 bases). Germline CDR1 and CDR2: MNHEY and SVGAGI. This CDR3 region has 15 residues. The germline V and J ends were trimmed by 4 bases and 0 bases, with 11 bases remaining between them. The DNA of the CDR3 is TGTGCCAGCAGTTGGACTGTTTGGAGCACAGATACGCAGTATTTT. Translating it yields CASSWTVWSTDTQYF.

This CDR3 reads CASSLAGTVYNEQFF. The CDR3 DNA reads as TGTGCCAGCAGCTTGGCCGGGACAGTGTACAATGAGCAGTTCTTC. The chain combines TRBV5-5 with TRBJ2-1; 7 nucleotides line up with TRBD1. CDR3 length equals 15 residues. The germline V gene encodes CDR1 SGHKS and CDR2 YYEKEE (reference sequence). V was clipped by 0 bases and J by 4 bases; unmatched bases: 4.

The rearrangement links TRBV7-9 to TRBJ1-6; 7 nucleotides line up with TRBD1. The J segment lost 5 bases and the V segment lost 1 base, leaving 2 bases of the junction unmatched. Germline-derived CDR1 and CDR2 are SEHNR and FQNEAQ (reference sequence). There are 15 residues in the CDR3. The CDR3, as DNA: TGTGCCAGCAGCTTAGGGCAGGGGGATAATTCACCCCTCCACTTT. Amino acids: CASSLGQGDNSPLHF. Combining the CDR3 with reference TRBV7-9 and TRBJ1-6 gives the whole variable domain DTGVSQNPRHKITKRGQNVTFRCDPISEHNRLYWYRQTLGQGPEFLTYFQNEAQLEKSRLLSDRFSAERPKGSFSTLEIQRTEQGDSAMYLCASSLGQGDNSPLHFGNGTRLTVT.

CDR3 region: CASSLGSGTGYVNTEAFF. The CDR3 DNA reads TGTGCCAGCAGCTTAGGTTCGGGGACAGGGTACGTGAACACTGAAGCTTTCTTT. The rearrangement links TRBV7-9 to TRBJ1-1, with 9 bases that match TRBD1. Germline lookup yields CDR1 SEHNR and CDR2 FQNEAQ (reference sequence). The CDR3 totals 18 residues. Trimming removed 1 base from V and 0 bases from J; junction bases left unmatched: 9.

The rearrangement joins TRBV2 to TRBJ2-1; TRBD1 agrees at 7 bases. From germline, CDR1 is SNHLY and CDR2 FYNNEI. This CDR3 has 12 residues. The J segment lost 9 bases and the V segment lost 8 bases, leaving 7 bases of the junction unmatched. The DNA of the CDR3 is TGTGCCAGCGAACTGACAGGGCGTGAGCAGTTCTTC. Its translation is CASELTGREQFF.

This chain uses TRBV6-5 with TRBJ2-1; D possibly corresponds to TRBD2 (7 bases). This CDR3 region has 14 residues. Germline V CDR1 and CDR2: MNHEY, SVGAGI. V lost 5 bases, J lost 9 bases, and 17 bases lay in between. CDR3 amino acids: CASSPRGGSSEQFF. In DNA form, the CDR3 reads TGTGCCAGCAGTCCTAGGGGGGGGAGCAGTGAGCAGTTCTTC.

The rearrangement joins TRBV29-1 to TRBJ1-2, with 8 nucleotides matching TRBD1. Germline CDR1 is SQVTM and CDR2 is ANQGSEA. The V and J ends lost 0 bases and 0 bases, in that order; junction bases with no gene match: 18. This CDR3 region has 20 residues. The DNA for the CDR3 is TGCAGCGTTGAAGATAGAGGGGCCTCGGGTGGGACAGGTTCTAACTATGGCTACACCTTC. It codes for CSVEDRGASGGTGSNYGYTF.

This clone was counted once. This chain links TRBV28 with TRBJ2-1; D is possibly TRBD2 (6 bases). The CDR3 consists of 16 residues. CDR1 is MDHEN, CDR2 SYDVKM, per germline. Trimming took off 6 bases at V and 4 bases at J, with 19 bases between the two ends. CDR3 sequence: CASSTPEGSLYNEQFF. CDR3 bases: TGTGCCAGCAGCACCCCGGAGGGCAGCTTATACAATGAGCAGTTCTTC.

The CDR3 protein is CASSRGEFGYTF. The CDR3 region has the DNA TGTGCCAGCAGCCGGGGGGAATTTGGCTACACCTTC. The chain couples TRBV3-1 (or the pseudogene TRBV3-2) to TRBJ1-2; tentatively, D is TRBD1 (5 bases). The CDR3 consists of 12 residues. Germline CDR1 reads LGHDT; CDR2 reads YNNKEL (reference sequence). V was cut by 4 bases and J by 7 bases, with 10 bases left in between.

Only one count was recorded for this clone. This chain joins TRBV5-1 and TRBJ2-5, with a weak D call TRBD1 (6 bases). The germline V gene encodes CDR1 SGHRS and CDR2 YFSETQ. The CDR3 contains 14 residues. The V and J ends lost 4 bases and 1 base respectively, with 11 bases between them. The CDR3 here is CASSPDSPQETQYF. The CDR3 coding sequence is TGCGCCAGCAGCCCGGACAGCCCCCAAGAGACCCAGTACTTC.

The CDR3 sequence: CASSLIPTYEQFF. CDR3 coding DNA: TGTGCCAGCAGTTTAATTCCTACCTATGAGCAGTTCTTC. The chain has TRBV12-3 or TRBV12-4 and TRBJ2-1; unclear D gene. With 2 bases removed from V and 8 bases from J, the gap between germline ends came to 10 bases. The CDR3 has 13 amino acids.